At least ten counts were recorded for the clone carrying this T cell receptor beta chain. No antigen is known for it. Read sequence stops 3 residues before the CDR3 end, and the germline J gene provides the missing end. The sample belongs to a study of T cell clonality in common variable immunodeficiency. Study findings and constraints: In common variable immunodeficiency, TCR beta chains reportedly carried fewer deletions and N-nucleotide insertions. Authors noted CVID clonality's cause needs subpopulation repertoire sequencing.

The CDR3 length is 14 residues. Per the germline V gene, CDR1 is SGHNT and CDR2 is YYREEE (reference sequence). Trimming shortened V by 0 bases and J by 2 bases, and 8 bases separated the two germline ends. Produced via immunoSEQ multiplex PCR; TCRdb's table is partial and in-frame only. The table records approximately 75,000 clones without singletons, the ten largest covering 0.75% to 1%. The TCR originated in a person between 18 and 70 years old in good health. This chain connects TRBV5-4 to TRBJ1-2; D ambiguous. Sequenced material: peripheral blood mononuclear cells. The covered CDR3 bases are TGTGCCAGCAGCTTGGGGCCCAACAACTATGGC. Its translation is CASSLGPNNYG. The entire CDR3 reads CASSLGPNNYGYTF.